A single sample gave rise to the 25 T cell receptor beta chains below, sequenced in a study of shared clonotypes between healthy human individuals. Some clones are missing from TCRdb's copy, which holds only in-frame ones; the method was immunoSEQ multiplex PCR. The top ten hold roughly 0.13% of the sample, which has a few million clones, around 90% seen once. The specimen was naive CD4+ T cells sorted from blood. Sample subset: CD45RA+ positively selected. The receptors here all came from a man younger than 30 in good health.

CDR3 protein: CASSIDTASYEQYF. CDR3 in DNA: TGTGCCAGTAGTATAGATACAGCCTCCTACGAGCAGTACTTC. The rearrangement uses TRBV19 and TRBJ2-7; D is uncertain. Germline V CDR1 and CDR2: LNHDA, SQIVND (reference sequence). The CDR3 is 14 residues long. V lost 0 bases and J 0 bases, leaving 6 bases between the germline ends. The entire variable domain, with the rest obtained from reference TRBV19 and TRBJ2-7, is as follows: DGGITQSPKYLFRKEGQNVTLSCEQNLNHDAMYWYRQDPGQGLRLIYYSQIVNDFQKGDIAEGYSVSREKKESFPLTVTSAQKNPTAFYLCASSIDTASYEQYFGPGTRLTVT.

This sequence joins TRBV9 and TRBJ2-3; TRBD2 might be the D (6 bases). The CDR3 covers 20 residues. Trimming removed 0 bases at V and 2 bases at J, with 25 bases between. CDR1 SGDLS and CDR2 YYNGEE come from the germline V gene. CDR3 residues: CASSVGLGGGITRSTDTQYF. The DNA of the CDR3 is TGTGCCAGCAGCGTAGGGTTGGGTGGCGGGATCACTAGATCCACAGATACGCAGTATTTT.

CDR3 bases: TGTGCCAGCAGGCAAAGGGGGCAGGGCACTGAAGCTTTCTTT. Amino acid sequence: CASRQRGQGTEAFF. The rearrangement joins TRBV28 to TRBJ1-1; 7 bases map to TRBD1. The germline gives CDR1 MDHEN, CDR2 SYDVKM. With 6 bases clipped from V and 4 bases from J, the junction kept 8 bases outside the gene matches. The CDR3 extends over 14 amino acids.

With regard to this clone: Different DNA sequences within this sample yield the same CDR3. The J gene is TRBJ2-6, the V gene TRBV2, with D uncertain. This CDR3 spans 15 amino acids. The germline V and J ends were trimmed by 3 bases and 1 base, with 7 bases remaining between them. Germline V CDR1 and CDR2: SNHLY, FYNNEI. The CDR3 protein is CASSEAGSGANVLTF. The CDR3 DNA reads as TGTGCCAGCAGTGAGGCCGGGTCTGGGGCCAACGTCCTGACTTTC. Based on the CDR3 plus reference TRBV2 and TRBJ2-6, the full variable domain is EPEVTQTPSHQVTQMGQEVILRCVPISNHLYFYWYRQILGQKVEFLVSFYNNEISEKSEIFDDQFSVERPDGSNFTLKIRSTKLEDSAMYFCASSEAGSGANVLTFGAGSRLTVL.

The chain employs TRBV14 and TRBJ2-5; TRBD2 matches 9 bases. V lost 4 bases to trimming and J lost 5 bases; unmatched junction nucleotides: 8. Germline V gives CDR1 SGHDN, CDR2 FVKESK. This CDR3 spans 15 amino acids. DNA of the CDR3: TGTGCCAGCAGCCCCTGGCGGGGGGGCCCTGAGACCCAGTACTTC. This translates into CASSPWRGGPETQYF.

J is TRBJ2-1 and V is TRBV9, with 8 bases identical to TRBD2. The CDR3 consists of 15 residues. Germline V gene sequence: CDR1 SGDLS, CDR2 YYNGEE. J was trimmed by 0 bases and V by 3 bases; bases with no gene match: 2. The DNA of the CDR3 is TGTGCCAGCAGCGGTAGCGGGACCTCCTACAATGAGCAGTTCTTC. This gives the protein CASSGSGTSYNEQFF.

This clone came up once. This chain links TRBV2 with TRBJ1-1; the D is unclear. The germline V and J ends were trimmed by 10 bases and 2 bases, with 17 bases remaining between them. This CDR3 has 14 amino acids. CDR1 is SNHLY, CDR2 FYNNEI, per germline. DNA of the CDR3: TGTGCCACCGTATCTTTTACGGGTAACACTGAAGCTTTCTTT. Protein product: CATVSFTGNTEAFF.

A note on this clone: A far larger clone is one base from this, pointing to a likely read error. The chain combines TRBV7-8 with TRBJ2-3; D gene unclear. Germline CDR1 SGHVS, CDR2 FQNEAQ. The CDR3 sequence is 13 residues long. V lost 1 base and J lost 1, with 3 bases in between. Written as DNA, the CDR3 is TGTGCCAGCAGCTTAGTGGGCACAGATACGCAGTATTTT. Its protein is CASSLVGTDTQYF.

The table lists this clone with a few counts. The chain is built from TRBV20-1 and TRBJ1-1; D is unresolved. The germline gives CDR1 DFQATT, CDR2 SNEGSKA (reference sequence). CDR3 length: 11 amino acids. Trimming shortened V by 7 bases and J by 0 bases, and 6 bases separated the two germline ends. CDR3: CSVAVNTEAFF. The CDR3 DNA sequence: TGCAGTGTGGCCGTGAACACTGAAGCTTTCTTT.

This chain connects TRBV6-6 to TRBJ2-1; TRBD2 agrees at 7 bases. The CDR3 has 14 residues. The germline CDR1 and CDR2 sequences are MNHNY and SVGAGI (reference sequence). The V segment lost 5 bases and the J segment 7 bases; nucleotides outside the gene matches: 8. The CDR3 loop is CASSPTQLANEQFF. The CDR3, as DNA: TGTGCCAGCAGTCCGACACAACTAGCGAATGAGCAGTTCTTC.

This chain connects TRBV5-1 to TRBJ2-2; no definite D call. The length of the CDR3 is 16 residues. Trimming removed 0 bases from V and 0 bases from J, with 9 bases in between. The germline V gene has CDR1 SGHRS and CDR2 YFSETQ. CDR3 DNA sequence: TGCGCCAGCAGCTTGGAGGTTTCCGCGAACACCGGGGAGCTGTTTTTT. This codes for CASSLEVSANTGELFF. The full variable domain, completed using reference TRBV5-1 and TRBJ2-2, is KAGVTQTPRYLIKTRGQQVTLSCSPISGHRSVSWYQQTPGQGLQFLFEYFSETQRNKGNFPGRFSGRQFSNSRSEMNVSTLELGDSALYLCASSLEVSANTGELFFGEGSRLTVL.

The chain couples TRBV2 to TRBJ2-7, with D tentatively TRBD1 or TRBD2 (5 bases each). The V gene's germline CDR1 is SNHLY and CDR2 FYNNEI. This CDR3 comprises 11 residues. V was trimmed by 10 bases and J by 4 bases, leaving 11 bases between them. CDR3 in amino acids: CATGTLYEQYF. The CDR3 DNA sequence: TGTGCCACCGGGACCCTTTACGAGCAGTACTTC.

Written as DNA, the CDR3 is TGTGCCACCAGCAGAGTGGGCAGGGGCGCTGAAGCTTTCTTT. This encodes CATSRVGRGAEAFF. J is TRBJ1-1 and V is TRBV15; possibly TRBD1 for D (6 bases). The CDR3 loop spans 14 amino acids. CDR1 is LNHNV, CDR2 YYDKDF, per germline (reference sequence). The V end was cut by 1 base, the J end by 6 bases, with 12 bases between.

Written as DNA, the CDR3 is TGTGCCAGCAGCTTAGGCCCCAGGGTCTCCTACAATGAGCAGTTCTTC. Encoded protein: CASSLGPRVSYNEQFF. This chain joins TRBV11-2 and TRBJ2-1; TRBD1 is a possible D gene (5 bases). The CDR3 is 16 residues long. CDR1 SGHAT and CDR2 FQNNGV come from the germline V gene. Trimming took off 1 base at V and 0 bases at J, with 10 bases between the two ends.

The rearrangement links TRBV6-5 to TRBJ2-5, with TRBD1 identical over 7 bases. V trimming: 6 bases; J trimming: 2 bases; junction bases outside the gene matches: 3. The CDR3 is 13 amino acids. Germline CDR1 reads MNHEY; CDR2 reads SVGAGI. CDR3 residues: CASRRTGQETQYF. CDR3 sequence (DNA): TGTGCCAGCAGGCGGACAGGACAAGAGACCCAGTACTTC.

The CDR3 region is CASSLVGSGQETQYF. DNA for the CDR3: TGTGCCAGCAGCTTAGTAGGATCCGGTCAAGAGACCCAGTACTTC. The J gene is TRBJ2-5, the V gene TRBV7-2, with D hard to call. The CDR3 loop spans 15 amino acids. Per germline, CDR1 SGHTA and CDR2 FQGNSA. V was trimmed by 1 base and J by 2 bases, leaving 11 bases between them.

The chain links TRBV5-1 to TRBJ2-7; TRBD1 is a possible D gene (5 bases). This CDR3 spans 14 amino acids. The V end was cut by 2 bases, the J end by 5 bases, with 14 bases between. Germline CDR1 and CDR2: SGHRS and YFSETQ. The CDR3 nucleotides read TGCGCCAGCAGCTTTACGCAGGGTGTTCACGAGCAGTACTTC. Translated, it gives CASSFTQGVHEQYF.

The chain recombines TRBV4-2 with TRBJ2-7; TRBD1 aligns across 8 bases. Germline CDR1 is LGHNA and CDR2 is YNFKEQ. After removal of 0 bases from V and 1 base from J, the junction contained 8 bases not matched to a gene. This CDR3 has 17 residues. Written as DNA, the CDR3 is TGTGCCAGCAGCCAAGATTTTGCCAACAGGGGGTCCTACGAGCAGTACTTC. It codes for CASSQDFANRGSYEQYF.

The V gene is TRBV2, the J gene TRBJ2-5, with D perhaps being TRBD1 or TRBD2 (6 bases each). The CDR3 has 17 residues. Looked up from germline, CDR1 is SNHLY and CDR2 is FYNNEI. Trimming took 6 bases from V and 4 from J, leaving 24 bases between them. Here the CDR3 DNA reads TGTGCCAGCAGGCGGGGTTCGGCAGGGGTCAATATAGAGACCCAGTACTTC. This translates into CASRRGSAGVNIETQYF.

The genes are TRBV9 and TRBJ1-1; perhaps TRBD1 as D (5 bases). The CDR3 is made up of 14 amino acids. Germline V gene sequence: CDR1 SGDLS, CDR2 YYNGEE. V lost 3 bases, J lost 6 bases, and 15 bases lay in between. CDR3 bases: TGTGCCAGCAGCGGATACACAGGTATCGCTGAAGCTTTCTTT. Translated: CASSGYTGIAEAFF.

The V gene is TRBV15, the J gene TRBJ2-1, with 13 bases lining up with TRBD2. Trimming removed 8 bases from V and 7 bases from J; junction bases left unmatched: 11. The germline V gene encodes CDR1 LNHNV and CDR2 YYDKDF (reference sequence). CDR3 length: 16 amino acids. The CDR3 DNA is TGTGCCACCTCAAGTCGGACTAGCGGGGGCGGGAATGAGCAGTTCTTC. This gives the protein CATSSRTSGGGNEQFF. Full variable domain (missing parts from reference TRBV15 and TRBJ2-1): DAMVIQNPRYQVTQFGKPVTLSCSQTLNHNVMYWYQQKSSQAPKLLFHYYDKDFNNEADTPDNFQSRRPNTSFCFLDIRSPGLGDTAMYLCATSSRTSGGGNEQFFGPGTRLTVL.

The chain combines TRBV7-6 with TRBJ2-7; 8 nucleotides match TRBD2. This CDR3 region has 15 residues. CDR1 and CDR2 from the germline V gene are SGHVS and FNYEAQ. The ends lost 2 bases at V and 6 bases at J; junction bases unmatched: 9. CDR3 residues: CASSLLPGGSFEQYF. In nucleotides, the CDR3 is TGTGCCAGCAGCTTACTCCCGGGAGGGTCGTTCGAGCAGTACTTC.

V is TRBV29-1 and J is TRBJ2-6; no firm D call. V was trimmed by 3 bases and J by 0 bases, leaving 9 bases between them. CDR1 and CDR2 (germline): SQVTM, ANQGSEA. The CDR3 contains 15 residues. DNA for the CDR3: TGCAGCGTTGATGAGTTCTCCTCTGGGGCCAACGTCCTGACTTTC. This encodes CSVDEFSSGANVLTF. Full variable domain (rest looked up from reference TRBV29-1 and TRBJ2-6): SAVISQKPSRDICQRGTSLTIQCQVDSQVTMMFWYRQQPGQSLTLIATANQGSEATYESGFVIDKFPISRPNLTFSTLTVSNMSPEDSSIYLCSVDEFSSGANVLTFGAGSRLTVL.

On this clone: The sample contains more than one DNA sequence encoding this CDR3. The CDR3: CASSLGGSETQYF. The CDR3 bases are TGCGCCAGCAGCTTGGGAGGGTCGGAGACCCAGTACTTC. The chain is built from TRBV5-1 and TRBJ2-5, with D perhaps TRBD2 (5 bases). The CDR3 is 13 amino acids. The V end was cut by 0 bases, the J end by 5 bases, with 8 bases between. From germline, CDR1 is SGHRS and CDR2 YFSETQ.

The rearrangement links TRBV4-1 to TRBJ2-5, with TRBD1 matching 7 bases. V shed 4 bases, J shed 10 bases, and the junction held 9 bases outside the gene matches. CDR3 length equals 13 residues. Germline loops: CDR1 MGHRA, CDR2 YSYEKL. Written as DNA, the CDR3 is TGCGCCAGCAGCCGCCGTGAAGGGGGCGGCCAGTACTTC. Translating gives CASSRREGGGQYF.